The 27 T cell receptor beta chains presented below share a single source sample, sequenced in a study of early T cells in non-severe SARS-CoV-2 infection. In TCRdb, the 5' RACE reads were re-called with MiXCR into one record per CDR3 protein. Of tens of thousands of distinct CDR3 sequences detected, about 8% appear once; the ten largest clones hold around 12%. Here the sequenced sample was whole blood, taken at baseline. The origin of the receptors is an adult who was a healthcare worker with PCR-confirmed SARS-CoV-2 infection or an uninfected control (not recorded which).

The chain employs TRBV12-3 or TRBV12-4 and TRBJ1-1; possibly TRBD1 for D (5 bases). Trimming removed 3 bases at V and 1 base at J, with 6 bases between. CDR3 length: 13 residues. This CDR3 is CASSFDRNTEAFF. DNA for the CDR3: TGTGCCAGCAGTTTTGACAGGAACACTGAAGCTTTCTTT.

The chain combines TRBV12-3 or TRBV12-4 with TRBJ2-7; no clear D gene. This CDR3 has 14 amino acids. V lost 1 base and J lost 0, with 7 bases in between. This chain's CDR3 is CASSLDGSSYEQYF. In DNA form, the CDR3 reads TGTGCCAGCAGTTTAGATGGAAGCTCCTACGAGCAGTACTTC.

The chain uses TRBV3-1 and TRBJ2-5; D unclear. The CDR3 consists of 15 residues. Looked up from germline, CDR1 is LGHDT and CDR2 is YNNKEL (reference sequence). Trimming left V 4 bases short and J 1 base short, with 13 bases between. Here the CDR3 reads CASSPGRQAQETQYF. The DNA for the CDR3 is TGTGCCAGCAGCCCCGGTCGTCAGGCCCAAGAGACCCAGTACTTC.

The chain recombines TRBV13 with TRBJ2-3; 12 nucleotides match TRBD2. The CDR3 is made up of 20 amino acids. J gave up 0 bases and V 1 base, and 11 bases lay outside the gene matches. CDR1 and CDR2 from the germline V gene are PRHDT and FYEKMQ (reference sequence). CDR3 residues: CASSLERLAGVTTSTDTQYF. CDR3 sequence (DNA): TGTGCCAGCAGCTTAGAACGACTAGCGGGGGTAACCACTAGCACAGATACGCAGTATTTT.

This clonotype came up a few times. The rearrangement links TRBV10-1 to TRBJ2-3, with 8 bases matching TRBD2. The CDR3 sequence is 16 residues long. CDR1 is WNHNN and CDR2 is SYGVQD in the germline V gene (reference sequence). Unmatched junction bases numbered 5, after V lost 0 bases and J lost 3 bases. The CDR3 sequence is CASSESWRGDTDTQYF. In nucleotides, the CDR3 is TGCGCCAGCAGTGAGTCGTGGCGGGGGGATACAGATACGCAGTATTTT.

This clonotype showed up many times. The gene calls are TRBV7-6 and TRBJ1-1; 7 bases match TRBD1. After removal of 1 base from V and 3 bases from J, the junction contained 2 bases not matched to a gene. The CDR3 is 14 amino acids. The germline V gene encodes CDR1 SGHVS and CDR2 FNYEAQ. The CDR3 bases are TGTGCCAGCAGCTTAGGACAGGGATACACTGAAGCTTTCTTT. This encodes CASSLGQGYTEAFF.

The sample holds a few counts of this clonotype. V usage is TRBV11-2 and J usage is TRBJ2-1, with 8 bases that match TRBD1. The V and J ends lost 1 base and 10 bases, in that order; junction bases with no gene match: 6. Germline V CDR1 and CDR2: SGHAT, FQNNGV. This CDR3 has 14 amino acids. CDR3: CASSLVAGGREQFF. DNA for the CDR3: TGTGCCAGCAGCTTAGTGGCAGGGGGCAGAGAGCAGTTCTTC.

This clonotype was picked up many times. The chain links TRBV6-1 to TRBJ2-4; the D gene is possibly TRBD1 (5 bases). Looked up from germline, CDR1 is MNHNS and CDR2 is SASEGT. The CDR3 has 16 residues. V lost 1 base and J 0 bases, leaving 10 bases between the germline ends. CDR3 nucleotides: TGTGCCAGCAGTGAAGAAAGACAGCTAGCCAAAAACATTCAGTACTTC. Amino acid sequence: CASSEERQLAKNIQYF.

This chain uses TRBV5-1 with TRBJ1-2, with D possibly being TRBD1 (5 bases). Germline values: CDR1 SGHRS, CDR2 YFSETQ. The V and J ends lost 7 bases and 4 bases respectively, with 17 bases between them. The CDR3 covers 14 residues. CDR3 loop: CASGEGRDTYGYTF. DNA of the CDR3: TGCGCCAGCGGAGAGGGCAGGGATACCTATGGCTACACCTTC.

This clonotype was seen a few times. J is TRBJ1-6 and V is TRBV5-4; a possible D gene is TRBD1 (6 bases). Germline V lookup: CDR1 SGHNT, CDR2 YYREEE (reference sequence). V lost 6 bases to trimming and J lost 7 bases, with 14 bases between them. CDR3 length: 14 amino acids. The CDR3 reads CASKRDIGNSPLHF. CDR3 in DNA: TGTGCCAGCAAGAGGGACATAGGAAATTCACCCCTCCACTTT.

This clonotype appeared many times. The chain has TRBV9 and TRBJ1-1, with D hard to call. This CDR3 has 12 residues. CDR1 SGDLS and CDR2 YYNGEE come from the germline V gene. The V end lost 3 bases, the J end lost 1 base, and 4 bases lay between the germline ends. The CDR3 here is CASSGWNTEAFF. In DNA form, the CDR3 reads TGTGCCAGCAGCGGCTGGAACACTGAAGCTTTCTTT.

This clonotype was found a few times. This chain joins TRBV6-4 and TRBJ2-7; D is unclear. Germline values: CDR1 MRHNA, CDR2 SNTAGT. CDR3 size: 14 residues. Trimming removed 2 bases from V and 1 base from J, with 9 bases in between. CDR3 coding DNA: TGTGCCAGCAGTGACACGGCAGATTCCTACGAGCAGTACTTC. Encoded protein: CASSDTADSYEQYF.

The chain combines TRBV20-1 with TRBJ1-1; 7 nucleotides match TRBD1. CDR1 DFQATT and CDR2 SNEGSKA come from the germline V gene (reference sequence). The length of the CDR3 is 14 residues. With 2 bases clipped from V and 1 base from J, the junction kept 4 bases outside the gene matches. The CDR3 reads CSARPGQSNTEAFF. For the CDR3, the DNA is TGCAGTGCTAGACCGGGACAGTCGAACACTGAAGCTTTCTTT.

This clonotype has just a few counts. This chain connects TRBV19 to TRBJ1-2; D gene unclear. V gave up 3 bases and J gave up 6 bases, with 14 bases separating them. From germline, CDR1 is LNHDA and CDR2 SQIVND (reference sequence). The CDR3 spans 14 residues. The CDR3 nucleotides are TGTGCCAGTAGTATTCCCCGGGATTCTGATGGCTACACCTTC. It yields the protein CASSIPRDSDGYTF.

This clonotype was picked up many times. The chain links TRBV15 to TRBJ2-3; D is uncertain. This CDR3 spans 15 amino acids. V was pared by 4 bases and J by 0 bases, with 11 bases between. Germline CDR1 reads LNHNV; CDR2 reads YYDKDF (reference sequence). CDR3 protein: CATSKEDGSTDTQYF. CDR3 bases: TGTGCCACCAGCAAGGAAGACGGGAGCACAGATACGCAGTATTTT.

This chain connects TRBV5-1 to TRBJ2-7; 9 nucleotides align to TRBD1. The germline V gene encodes CDR1 SGHRS and CDR2 YFSETQ. Trimming cost V 4 bases and J 5 bases; bases outside gene matches: 7. The CDR3 totals 14 residues. The CDR3 DNA is TGCGCCAGCAGCAGGGGACAGGGTCCCAACGAGCAGTACTTC. This encodes CASSRGQGPNEQYF.

The chain links TRBV24-1 to TRBJ2-5, with a possible D match to TRBD1 (6 bases). The CDR3 sequence is 13 residues long. Germline CDR1 reads KGHDR; CDR2 reads SFDVKD. Trimming shortened V by 8 bases and J by 0 bases, and 9 bases separated the two germline ends. CDR3 protein: CATMGHYQETQYF. The CDR3 coding sequence is TGTGCCACCATGGGACACTACCAAGAGACCCAGTACTTC.

The rearrangement joins TRBV7-2 to TRBJ1-5; D gene uncertain. The germline V gene has CDR1 SGHTA and CDR2 FQGNSA. This CDR3 has 13 residues. V was shortened by 8 bases and J by 0 bases, with 8 bases between the two germline ends. The CDR3 DNA sequence: TGTGCCAGCGGGCCTAATAGCAATCAGCCCCAGCATTTT. Protein product: CASGPNSNQPQHF.

This clonotype was recorded a few times. The rearrangement joins TRBV20-1 to TRBJ2-7, with 9 bases lining up with TRBD2. J gave up 5 bases and V 0 bases, and 8 bases lay outside the gene matches. Germline CDR1 DFQATT, CDR2 SNEGSKA (reference sequence). This CDR3 contains 15 residues. The CDR3 DNA follows: TGCAGTGCTAGAGACCCGCGGGGGGGGCCCCACGAGCAGTACTTC. It translates to CSARDPRGGPHEQYF.

This clonotype was seen a handful of times. The V call is TRBV5-1, the J call TRBJ2-1; TRBD2 matches 8 bases. V trimming: 7 bases; J trimming: 7 bases; junction bases outside the gene matches: 10. The CDR3 totals 14 residues. Germline lookup yields CDR1 SGHRS and CDR2 YFSETQ. CDR3 protein: CASALSGGWNEQFF. The DNA of the CDR3 is TGCGCCAGCGCCCTCTCGGGGGGGTGGAATGAGCAGTTCTTC. Full variable domain (rest looked up from reference TRBV5-1 and TRBJ2-1): KAGVTQTPRYLIKTRGQQVTLSCSPISGHRSVSWYQQTPGQGLQFLFEYFSETQRNKGNFPGRFSGRQFSNSRSEMNVSTLELGDSALYLCASALSGGWNEQFFGPGTRLTVL.

The chain recombines TRBV3-1 with TRBJ2-2; D is uncertain. Germline CDR1 and CDR2: LGHDT and YNNKEL (reference sequence). V lost 4 bases and J lost 3, with 15 bases in between. The CDR3 runs to 16 residues. The CDR3 reads CASSLSSVPDTGELFF. The CDR3 coding sequence is TGTGCCAGCAGCCTGAGTTCGGTCCCCGACACCGGGGAGCTGTTTTTT.

This clonotype has just a few counts. The chain couples TRBV7-9 to TRBJ2-7, with 8 bases aligning to TRBD2. This CDR3 spans 13 amino acids. V dropped 5 bases and J dropped 2; count of bases not matched to a gene: 2. Per germline, CDR1 SEHNR and CDR2 FQNEAQ (reference sequence). The CDR3 sequence: CASSREGPYEQYF. Here the CDR3 DNA reads TGTGCCAGCAGCCGGGAGGGCCCCTACGAGCAGTACTTC.

This clonotype was counted a few times. This chain's CDR3 is CASSLPGRDTQYF. Here the CDR3 DNA reads TGTGCCAGCAGCTTACCCGGCAGGGATACGCAGTATTTT. The gene calls are TRBV11-2 and TRBJ2-3; D gene unclear. V lost 2 bases and J 6 bases, leaving 9 bases between the germline ends. The CDR3 is 13 amino acids. Per the germline V gene, CDR1 is SGHAT and CDR2 is FQNNGV.

This clonotype was observed a handful of times. The V and J genes are TRBV11-2 and TRBJ2-3; D is perhaps TRBD1 (6 bases). CDR1 is SGHAT, CDR2 FQNNGV, per germline. The CDR3 runs 16 residues. The ends were cut back, 5 bases at V and 3 bases at J, with 18 bases in the middle. The DNA of the CDR3 is TGTGCCAGCAGCCTACGACAGGCCACGGGGACAGATACGCAGTATTTT. Residues: CASSLRQATGTDTQYF.

Many counts were recorded for this clonotype. The J gene is TRBJ2-7, the V gene TRBV4-3, with 11 bases fitting TRBD2. The CDR3 runs to 18 residues. Germline assignment: CDR1 LGHNA and CDR2 YSLEER. The J segment lost 1 base and the V segment lost 0 bases, leaving 8 bases of the junction unmatched. This CDR3 is CASSQDSGGARGSYEQYF. CDR3 nucleotides: TGCGCCAGCAGCCAAGATAGCGGGGGGGCCCGAGGTTCCTACGAGCAGTACTTC.

With respect to this clonotype: This may stem from a read error, because a much larger clone lies one nucleotide away. This sequence joins TRBV9 and TRBJ2-3; possible D gene TRBD2, 7 bases. The CDR3 runs 14 residues. Germline CDR1 is SGDLS and CDR2 is YYNGEE. The CDR3 spells CTSSAGGLTDTQYF. DNA for the CDR3: TGTACCAGCAGCGCCGGGGGGCTCACAGATACGCAGTATTTT.

This sequence joins TRBV18 and TRBJ1-1; D gene unclear. This CDR3 contains 16 residues. V gave up 0 bases and J gave up 1 base, with 12 bases separating them. Germline V gene data show CDR1 as KGHSH and CDR2 as LQKENI. The CDR3 DNA reads as TGTGCCAGCTCACCACCATCTCAGGTCCCGAACACTGAAGCTTTCTTT. Translation gives CASSPPSQVPNTEAFF. Together with reference TRBV18 and TRBJ1-1, the CDR3 gives the full variable domain: NAGVMQNPRHLVRRRGQEARLRCSPMKGHSHVYWYRQLPEEGLKFMVYLQKENIIDESGMPKERFSAEFPKEGPSILRIQQVVRGDSAAYFCASSPPSQVPNTEAFFGQGTRLTVV.